What follows describes a single T cell receptor (beta chain). The antigen remains unidentified. There are 14 residues in the CDR3. Per the germline V gene, CDR1 is SGHVS and CDR2 is FQNEAQ. V was pared by 5 bases and J by 8 bases, with 6 bases of the junction left unmatched. The data were obtained in a study of PD-1 blockade in classical Hodgkin lymphoma. Whole-study results and caveats: Complete responders had baseline diversity similar to newly diagnosed patients.

Each patient experienced a relapse that followed autologous stem cell transplantation, and brentuximab vedotin exposure varied. Using immunoSEQ multiplex PCR, the repertoire was profiled, and TCRdb retains in-frame clones only, with some absent. The table lists about 25,000 clones, under 90% of them singletons. The sample was peripheral blood mononuclear cells (PBMCs), taken before the second cycle of nivolumab. The genes are TRBV7-8 and TRBJ2-2; 9 bases line up with TRBD2. This TCR came from a human donor with classical Hodgkin lymphoma. The chain's CDR3 is CASSRTSEGGELFF. The CDR3 DNA follows: TGTGCCAGCAGCCGGACTAGCGAGGGGGGGGAGCTGTTTTTT. Complete variable domain (other parts from reference TRBV7-8 and TRBJ2-2): GAGVSQSPRYKVAKRGQDVALRCDPISGHVSLFWYQQALGQGPEFLTYFQNEAQLDKSGLPSDRFFAERPEGSVSTLKIQRTQQEDSAVYLCASSRTSEGGELFFGEGSRLTVL.